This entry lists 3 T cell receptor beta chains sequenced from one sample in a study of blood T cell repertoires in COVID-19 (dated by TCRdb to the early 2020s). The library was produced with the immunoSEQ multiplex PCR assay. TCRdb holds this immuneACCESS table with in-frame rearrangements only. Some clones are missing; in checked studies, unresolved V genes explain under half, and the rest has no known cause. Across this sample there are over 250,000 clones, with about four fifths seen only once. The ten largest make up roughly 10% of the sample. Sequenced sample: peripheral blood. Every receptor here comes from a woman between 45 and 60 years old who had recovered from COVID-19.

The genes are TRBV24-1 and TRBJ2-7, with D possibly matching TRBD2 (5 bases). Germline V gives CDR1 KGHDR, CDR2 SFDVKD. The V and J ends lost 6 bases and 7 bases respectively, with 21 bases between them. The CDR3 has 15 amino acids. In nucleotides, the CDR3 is TGTGCCACCAGTCCCTTGGGAGACACGGCGGAGGAGCAGTACTTC. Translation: CATSPLGDTAEEQYF.

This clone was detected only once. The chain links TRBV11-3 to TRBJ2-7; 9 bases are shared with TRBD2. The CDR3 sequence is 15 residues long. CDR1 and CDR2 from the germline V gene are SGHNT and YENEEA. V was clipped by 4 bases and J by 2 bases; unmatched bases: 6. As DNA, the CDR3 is TGTGCCAGCAGCTCAGGGCTAGCGGGAACCTACGAGCAGTACTTC. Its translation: CASSSGLAGTYEQYF.

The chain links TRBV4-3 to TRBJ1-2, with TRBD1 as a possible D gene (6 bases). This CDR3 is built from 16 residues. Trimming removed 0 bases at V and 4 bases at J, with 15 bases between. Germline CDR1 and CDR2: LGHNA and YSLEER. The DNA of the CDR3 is TGCGCCAGCAGCCAAGAATCTCAGGGGCTCCTCTATGGCTACACCTTC. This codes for CASSQESQGLLYGYTF.